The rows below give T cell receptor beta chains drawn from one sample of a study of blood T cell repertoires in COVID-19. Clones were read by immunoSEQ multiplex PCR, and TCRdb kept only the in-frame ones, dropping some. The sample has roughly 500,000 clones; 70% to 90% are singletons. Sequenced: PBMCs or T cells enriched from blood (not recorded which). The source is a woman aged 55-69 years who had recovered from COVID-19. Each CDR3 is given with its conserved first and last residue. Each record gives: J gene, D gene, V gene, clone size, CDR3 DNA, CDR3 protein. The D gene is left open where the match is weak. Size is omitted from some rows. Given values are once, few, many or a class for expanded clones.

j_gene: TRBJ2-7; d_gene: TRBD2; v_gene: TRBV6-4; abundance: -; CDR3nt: TGTGCCAGCAGTCGGGTAGCGGGTTTGGAGCAGTACTTC; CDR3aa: CASSRVAGLEQYF
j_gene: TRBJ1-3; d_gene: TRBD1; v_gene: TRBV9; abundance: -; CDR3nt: TGTGCCAGCAGCGTAACAGGGGCTGGAAACACCATATATTTT; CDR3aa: CASSVTGAGNTIYF
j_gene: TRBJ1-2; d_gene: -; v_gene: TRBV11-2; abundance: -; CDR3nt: TGTGCCAGCAGCCCGAAGTTTACGGGGATGAACTATGGCTACACCTTC; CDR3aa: CASSPKFTGMNYGYTF
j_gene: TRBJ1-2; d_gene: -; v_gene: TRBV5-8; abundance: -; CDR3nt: TGTGCCAGCAGCTTGGGAGGAGTACTATGGGGCTACACCTTC; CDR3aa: CASSLGGVLWGYTF
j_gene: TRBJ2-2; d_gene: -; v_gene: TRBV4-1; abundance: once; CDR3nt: TGCGCCAGCAGCGATACTAGCAGGTCGAACACCGGGGAGCTGTTTTTT; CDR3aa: CASSDTSRSNTGELFF
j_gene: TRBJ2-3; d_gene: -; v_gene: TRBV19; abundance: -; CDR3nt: TGTGCCAGTAGTCAGGGGTTTAGCACAGATACGCAGTATTTT; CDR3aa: CASSQGFSTDTQYF
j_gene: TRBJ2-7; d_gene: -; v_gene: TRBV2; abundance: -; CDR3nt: TGTGCCACCCAAACAAGAAGCTCCTACGAGCAGTACTTC; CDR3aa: CATQTRSSYEQYF
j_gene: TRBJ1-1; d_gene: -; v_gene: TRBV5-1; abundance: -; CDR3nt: TGCGCCAGCAGCTTCGGGGGTAACACTGAAGCTTTCTTT; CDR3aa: CASSFGGNTEAFF
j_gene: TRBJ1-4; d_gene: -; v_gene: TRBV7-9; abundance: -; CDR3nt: TGTGCCAGCAGCTTAAGCGGGACAACAACTAATGAAAAACTGTTTTTT; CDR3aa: CASSLSGTTTNEKLFF
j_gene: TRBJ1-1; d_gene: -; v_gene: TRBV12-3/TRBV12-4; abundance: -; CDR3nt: TGTGCCAGCAGTTGGACAGCCGAAGCTTTCTTT; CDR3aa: CASSWTAEAFF
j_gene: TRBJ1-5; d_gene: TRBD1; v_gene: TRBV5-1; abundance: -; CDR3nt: TGCGCCAGCAGCTTGGAGGGACAGGCTAGCAATCAGCCCCAGCATTTT; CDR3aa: CASSLEGQASNQPQHF
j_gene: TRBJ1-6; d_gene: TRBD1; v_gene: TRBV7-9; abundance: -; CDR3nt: TGTGCCAGCACCCGGGACAGTAATTCACCCCTCCACTTT; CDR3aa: CASTRDSNSPLHF
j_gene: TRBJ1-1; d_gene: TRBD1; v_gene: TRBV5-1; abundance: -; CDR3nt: TGCGCCAGCAGCTTAACCGGGACAGGGGGCGTGAACACTGAAGCTTTCTTT; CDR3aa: CASSLTGTGGVNTEAFF
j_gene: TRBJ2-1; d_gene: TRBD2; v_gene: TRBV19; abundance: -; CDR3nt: TGTGCCAGTAGTAGTCCCGGGGGGACCTACAATGAGCAGTTCTTC; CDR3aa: CASSSPGGTYNEQFF
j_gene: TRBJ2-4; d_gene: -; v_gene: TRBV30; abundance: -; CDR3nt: TGTGCCTGGAGTGCGCAGGGTTTAACCAAAAACATTCAGTACTTC; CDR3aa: CAWSAQGLTKNIQYF
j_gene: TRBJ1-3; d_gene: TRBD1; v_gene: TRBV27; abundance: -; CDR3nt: TGTGCCAGCAGTTGGAGGGGGCCCCACATTGGAAACACCATATATTTT; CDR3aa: CASSWRGPHIGNTIYF
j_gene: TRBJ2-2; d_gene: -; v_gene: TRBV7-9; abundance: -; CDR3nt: TGTGCCAGCAAGGTAGAAGGGGCGAACACCGGGGAGCTGTTTTTT; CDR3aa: CASKVEGANTGELFF
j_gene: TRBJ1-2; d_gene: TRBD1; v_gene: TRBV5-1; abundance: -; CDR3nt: TGCGCCAGCAGCTGGGGACAGACGAGGAATGAGGATGGCTACACCTTC; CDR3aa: CASSWGQTRNEDGYTF
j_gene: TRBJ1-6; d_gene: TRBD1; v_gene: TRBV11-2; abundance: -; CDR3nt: TGTGCCAGCAGCCCCCATACAGGGGGAAATTCACCCCTCCACTTT; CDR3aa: CASSPHTGGNSPLHF
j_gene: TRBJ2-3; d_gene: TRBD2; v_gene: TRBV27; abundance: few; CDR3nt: TGTGCCAGCAGTTTTTTCGGGACTAGCGGGAGCACAGATACGCAGTATTTT; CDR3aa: CASSFFGTSGSTDTQYF
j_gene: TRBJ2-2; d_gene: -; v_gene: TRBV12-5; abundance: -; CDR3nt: TGTGCTAGTGGCGGCGGAGGGGCAAACACCGGGGAGCTGTTTTTT; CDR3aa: CASGGGGANTGELFF
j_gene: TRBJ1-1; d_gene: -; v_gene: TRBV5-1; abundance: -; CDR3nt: TGCGCCAGCAGCTTGGCCTCGGGGAACACTGAAGCTTTCTTT; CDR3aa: CASSLASGNTEAFF
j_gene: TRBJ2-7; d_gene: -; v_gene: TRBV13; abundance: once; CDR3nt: TGTGCCAGCAGCTTAGAGGGCCAGGGGAAGTACGAGCAGTACTTC; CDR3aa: CASSLEGQGKYEQYF
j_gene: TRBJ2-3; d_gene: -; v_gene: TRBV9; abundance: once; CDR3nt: TGTGCCAGCAGCCTAGGACAGTACACAGATACGCAGTATTTT; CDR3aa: CASSLGQYTDTQYF
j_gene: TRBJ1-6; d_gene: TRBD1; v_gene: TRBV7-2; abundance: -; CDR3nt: TGTGCCAGCAGCTTAAAGGACAGGGGCCATTCACCCCTCCACTTT; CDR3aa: CASSLKDRGHSPLHF
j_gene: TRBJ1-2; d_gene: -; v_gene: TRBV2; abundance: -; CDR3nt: TGTGCCAGCAGCCCCTTTTTGAGGGAGGGCTATGGCTACACCTTC; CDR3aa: CASSPFLREGYGYTF
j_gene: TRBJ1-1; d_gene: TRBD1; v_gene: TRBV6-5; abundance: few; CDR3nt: TGTGCCAGCAGGGGACAGGGTGTAGACACTGAAGCTTTCTTT; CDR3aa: CASRGQGVDTEAFF
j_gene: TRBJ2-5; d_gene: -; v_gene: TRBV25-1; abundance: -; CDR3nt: TGTGCCAACCCGGGCCGGGGGGCCAACCAAGAGACCCAGTACTTC; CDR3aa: CANPGRGANQETQYF
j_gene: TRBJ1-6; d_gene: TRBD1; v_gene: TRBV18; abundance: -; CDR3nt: TGTGCCAGCTCAGCAGACAGGGCCTCACCCCTCCACTTT; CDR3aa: CASSADRASPLHF
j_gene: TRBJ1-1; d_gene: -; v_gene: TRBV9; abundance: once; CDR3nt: TGTGCCAGCAGCGTAACGGCGGGGTTAGGCATGAACACTGAAGCTTTCTTT; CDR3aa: CASSVTAGLGMNTEAFF
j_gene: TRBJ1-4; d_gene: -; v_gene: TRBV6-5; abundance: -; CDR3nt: TGTGCCACGGGCAGGGAAAGACGAGAAAAACTGTTTTTT; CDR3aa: CATGRERREKLFF
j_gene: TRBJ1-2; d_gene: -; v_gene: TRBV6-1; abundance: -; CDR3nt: TGTGCCAGCAGTCAAGCACATCAAAACTATGGCTACACCTTC; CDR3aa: CASSQAHQNYGYTF
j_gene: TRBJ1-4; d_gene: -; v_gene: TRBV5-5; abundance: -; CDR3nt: TGTGCCAGCAGCTTTGATGGCATTAATGAAAAACTGTTTTTT; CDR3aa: CASSFDGINEKLFF
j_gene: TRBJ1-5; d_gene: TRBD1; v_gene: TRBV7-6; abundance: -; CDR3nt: TGTGCCAGCAGCTTAGGTTTACAGGGGGCTAATAGCAATCAGCCCCAGCATTTT; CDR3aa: CASSLGLQGANSNQPQHF
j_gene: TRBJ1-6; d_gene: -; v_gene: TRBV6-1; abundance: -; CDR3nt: TGTGCCAGCAGTGAAACCCTTATCGGGGCACCCCTCCACTTT; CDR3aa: CASSETLIGAPLHF
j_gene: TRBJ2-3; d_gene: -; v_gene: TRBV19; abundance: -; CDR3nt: TGTGCCAGTAGTATACAACGAGCAGATACGCAGTATTTT; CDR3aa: CASSIQRADTQYF
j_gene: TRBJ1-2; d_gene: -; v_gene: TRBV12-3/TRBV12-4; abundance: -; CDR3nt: TGTGCCAGCAGTACCCGGGGGGGGGATGGCTACACCTTC; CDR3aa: CASSTRGGDGYTF
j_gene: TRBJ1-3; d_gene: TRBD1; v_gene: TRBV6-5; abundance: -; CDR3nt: TGTGCCACTCAGGGACAGACGGCCCACACCATATATTTT; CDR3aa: CATQGQTAHTIYF
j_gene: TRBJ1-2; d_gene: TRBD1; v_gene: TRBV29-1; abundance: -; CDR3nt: TGCAGCGCTATTCGACAGGGCCAAGATGGCTACACCTTC; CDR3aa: CSAIRQGQDGYTF
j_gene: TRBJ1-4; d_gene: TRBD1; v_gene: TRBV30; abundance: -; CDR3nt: TGTGCCTGGAGAGCCAGGGGGGCCCCCCAAAAACTGTTTTTT; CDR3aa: CAWRARGAPQKLFF
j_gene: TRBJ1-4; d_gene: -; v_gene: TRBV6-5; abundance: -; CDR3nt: TGTGCCAGCAATCCAACAGCAGGAATAAATGAAAAACTGTTTTTT; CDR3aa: CASNPTAGINEKLFF
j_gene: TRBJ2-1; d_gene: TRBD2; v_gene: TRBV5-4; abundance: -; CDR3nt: TGTGCCAGCAGCCGCGCGGGGGGACAACACCTTCGCTCCTACAATGAGCAGTTCTTC; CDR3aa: CASSRAGGQHLRSYNEQFF
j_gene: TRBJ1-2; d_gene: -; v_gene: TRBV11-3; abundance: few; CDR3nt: TGTGCCAGCAGCGCCCAACAGGGAATCGTCTATGGCTACACCTTC; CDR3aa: CASSAQQGIVYGYTF
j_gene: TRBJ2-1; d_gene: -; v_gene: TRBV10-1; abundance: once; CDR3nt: TGCGCCAGCAGTCAGGGCCCCTACAATGAGCAGTTCTTC; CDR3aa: CASSQGPYNEQFF
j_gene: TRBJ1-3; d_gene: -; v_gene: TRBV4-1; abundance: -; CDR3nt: TGCGCCAGCAGCCAAGACCCGGGGTCTGGAAACACCATATATTTT; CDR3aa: CASSQDPGSGNTIYF
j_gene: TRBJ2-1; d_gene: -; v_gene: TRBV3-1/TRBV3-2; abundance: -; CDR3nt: TGTGCCAGCAGCCCCAAAACTCTGCGGAATGAGCAGTTCTTC; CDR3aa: CASSPKTLRNEQFF
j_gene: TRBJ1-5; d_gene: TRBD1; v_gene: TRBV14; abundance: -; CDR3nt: TGTGCCAGCAGCCAGACAGGGTACAATCAGCCCCAGCATTTT; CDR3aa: CASSQTGYNQPQHF
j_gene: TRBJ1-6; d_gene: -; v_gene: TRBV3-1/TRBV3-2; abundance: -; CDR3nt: TGTGCCAGCAGCCGCATTAGATCGGGGAGCTCCTATAATTCACCCCTCCACTTT; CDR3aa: CASSRIRSGSSYNSPLHF
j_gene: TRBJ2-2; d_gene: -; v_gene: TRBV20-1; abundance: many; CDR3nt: TGCAGTGCTAGAATTATGGGGGAGCTGTTTTTT; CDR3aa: CSARIMGELFF
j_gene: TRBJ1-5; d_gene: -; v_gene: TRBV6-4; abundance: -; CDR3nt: TGTGCCAGCAGTAACCATGCCCCCTTAGGGGGAAGCAATCAGCCCCAGCATTTT; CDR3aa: CASSNHAPLGGSNQPQHF
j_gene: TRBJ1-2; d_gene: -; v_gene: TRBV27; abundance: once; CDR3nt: TGTGCCAGCAGGTCGGGATTGGGATCAGGTGGCTATGGCTACACCTTC; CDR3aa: CASRSGLGSGGYGYTF
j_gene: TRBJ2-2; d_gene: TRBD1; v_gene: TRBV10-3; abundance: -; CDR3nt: TGTGCCATCAGTGAAATCGAAACAGGGGGCGGGGAGCTGTTTTTT; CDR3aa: CAISEIETGGGELFF
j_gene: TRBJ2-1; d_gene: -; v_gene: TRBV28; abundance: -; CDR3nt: TGTGCCAGCAGTTCCCCCCCGGGGGGCGGGCCCAATGAGCAGTTCTTC; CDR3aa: CASSSPPGGGPNEQFF
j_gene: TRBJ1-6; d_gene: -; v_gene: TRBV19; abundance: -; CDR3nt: TGTGCCAGTAGTGAACAGGCGAATTCGACACCCCTCCACTTT; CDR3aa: CASSEQANSTPLHF
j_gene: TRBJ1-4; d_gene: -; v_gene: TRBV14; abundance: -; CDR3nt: TGTGCCAGCAGCCAAGAGGTCGGGGGAAGTGAAAAACTGTTTTTT; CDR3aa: CASSQEVGGSEKLFF